Here is one T cell receptor (beta chain) with its context. The V gene's germline CDR1 is SGHVS and CDR2 FQNEAQ. The CDR3 extends over 17 amino acids. With 1 base clipped from V and 3 bases from J, the junction kept 12 bases outside the gene matches. This entry belongs to a study of control samples from healthy donors and cancer patients. Assay used: immunoSEQ multiplex PCR; TCRdb lists only in-frame clones, some missing. Here the sample spans roughly 450,000 clones, 90% being singletons. The chain has TRBV7-8 and TRBJ2-7; 7 bases fit TRBD2. The clonotype was recovered from a man aged 40-50 years with head and neck cancer. The sequenced material came from PBMCs. The CDR3 protein is CASSLGGGSGFLYEQYF. CDR3 DNA sequence: TGTGCCAGCAGCTTAGGCGGAGGTAGCGGGTTCCTCTACGAGCAGTACTTC. Drawing the rest from reference TRBV7-8 and TRBJ2-7, the complete variable domain is GAGVSQSPRYKVAKRGQDVALRCDPISGHVSLFWYQQALGQGPEFLTYFQNEAQLDKSGLPSDRFFAERPEGSVSTLKIQRTQQEDSAVYLCASSLGGGSGFLYEQYFGPGTRLTVT.